Detailed here is one T cell receptor beta chain. Its antigen is still unknown. From germline, CDR1 is SGHDN and CDR2 FVKESK. The CDR3 runs to 14 residues. Trimming pared 0 bases from V and 8 bases from J, leaving 13 bases between. Both 60 Vbeta primers and 13 Jbeta primers went into the PCR. Repertoires were generated with immunoSEQ multiplex PCR, while TCRdb's copy carries only in-frame clones and drops some. Of some 150,000 clones in the sample, 64% are singletons; the top ten hold about 2.9%. In nominal health when sampled, donors likely had unrecorded immune exposures nonetheless. The data are from a study of cytomegalovirus exposure and HLA in healthy donors. Study summary: Caucasian-associated ancestry cluster membership applied to about four fifths of 300 to 450 genotyped donors. Overall study findings and caveats: In a later analysis, most CMV-associated TCR beta chains appeared HLA-restricted. Many donors shared some public TCRs, even though most TCR sequences were rare.

V is TRBV14 and J is TRBJ1-2; D gene ambiguous. This clonotype was sampled from a woman aged 30 to 39 in good health and CMV-seropositive. Sample: PBMCs. The CDR3 DNA follows: TGTGCCAGCAGCCAAGATAGGGAGAATCCCGGCTACACCTTC. This translates into CASSQDRENPGYTF.